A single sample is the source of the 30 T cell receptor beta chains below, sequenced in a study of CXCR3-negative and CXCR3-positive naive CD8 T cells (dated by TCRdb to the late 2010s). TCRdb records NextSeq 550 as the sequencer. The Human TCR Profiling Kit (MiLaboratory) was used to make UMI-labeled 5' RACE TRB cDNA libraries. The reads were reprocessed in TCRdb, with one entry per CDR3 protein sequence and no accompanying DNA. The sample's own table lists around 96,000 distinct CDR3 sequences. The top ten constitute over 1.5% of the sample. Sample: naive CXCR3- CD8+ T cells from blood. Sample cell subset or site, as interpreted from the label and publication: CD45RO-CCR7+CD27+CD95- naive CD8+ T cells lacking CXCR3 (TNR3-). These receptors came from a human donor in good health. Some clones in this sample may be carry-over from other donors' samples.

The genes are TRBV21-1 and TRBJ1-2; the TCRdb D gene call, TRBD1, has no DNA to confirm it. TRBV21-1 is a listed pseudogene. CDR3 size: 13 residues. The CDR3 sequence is CASSRDRYYGYTF.

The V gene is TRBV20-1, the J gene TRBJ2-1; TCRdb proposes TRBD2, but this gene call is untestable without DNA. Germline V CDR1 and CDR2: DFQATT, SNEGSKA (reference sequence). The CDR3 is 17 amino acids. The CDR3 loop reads CSARVPRAGDSYNEQFF.

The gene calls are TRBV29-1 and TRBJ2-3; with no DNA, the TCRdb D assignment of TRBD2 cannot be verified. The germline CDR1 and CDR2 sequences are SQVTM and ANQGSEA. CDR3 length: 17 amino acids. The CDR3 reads CSAQTSGNQGDTDTQYF.

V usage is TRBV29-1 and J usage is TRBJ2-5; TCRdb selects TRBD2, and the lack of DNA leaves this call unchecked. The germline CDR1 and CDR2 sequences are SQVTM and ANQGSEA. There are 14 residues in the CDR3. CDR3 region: CSVGGLAGEETQYF.

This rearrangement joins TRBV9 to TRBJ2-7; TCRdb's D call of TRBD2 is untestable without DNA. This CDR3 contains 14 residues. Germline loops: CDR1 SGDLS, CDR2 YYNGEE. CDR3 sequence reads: CASSVDERSYEQYF.

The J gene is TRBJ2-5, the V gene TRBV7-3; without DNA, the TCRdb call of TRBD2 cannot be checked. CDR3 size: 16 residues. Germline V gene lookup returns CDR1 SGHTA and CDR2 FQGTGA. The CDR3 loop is CASSPGLAGGQETQYF.

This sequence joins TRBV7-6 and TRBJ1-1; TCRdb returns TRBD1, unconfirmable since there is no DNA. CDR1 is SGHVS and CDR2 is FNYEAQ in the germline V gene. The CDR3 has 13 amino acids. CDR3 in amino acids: CASSLGAGTEAFF. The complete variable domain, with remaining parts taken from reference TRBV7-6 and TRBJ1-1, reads GAGVSQSPRYKVTKRGQDVALRCDPISGHVSLYWYRQALGQGPEFLTYFNYEAQQDKSGLPNDRFSAERPEGSISTLTIQRTEQRDSAMYRCASSLGAGTEAFFGQGTRLTVV.

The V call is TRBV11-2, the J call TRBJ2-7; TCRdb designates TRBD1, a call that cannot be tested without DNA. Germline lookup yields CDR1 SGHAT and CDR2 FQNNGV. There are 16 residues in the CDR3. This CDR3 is CASSPSTGFLGYEQYF.

CDR3: CASSYSLASSTDTQYF. The chain uses TRBV6-5 and TRBJ2-3; TCRdb designates TRBD2, a call that cannot be tested without DNA. Germline CDR1 MNHEY, CDR2 SVGAGI. This CDR3 has 16 amino acids.

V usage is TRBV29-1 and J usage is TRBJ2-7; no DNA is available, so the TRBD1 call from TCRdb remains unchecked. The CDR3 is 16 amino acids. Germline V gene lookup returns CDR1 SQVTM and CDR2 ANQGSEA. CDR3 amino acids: CSVEERLGGRDYEQYF.

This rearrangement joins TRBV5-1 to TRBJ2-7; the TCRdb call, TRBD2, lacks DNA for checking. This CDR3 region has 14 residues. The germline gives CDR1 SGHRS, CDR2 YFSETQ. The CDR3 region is CASSSTSGPNEQYF.

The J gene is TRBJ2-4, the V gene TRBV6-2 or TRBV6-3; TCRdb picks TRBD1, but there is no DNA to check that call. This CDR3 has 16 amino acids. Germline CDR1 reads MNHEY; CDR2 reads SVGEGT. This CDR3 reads CASSYGHRDRGRFMDF.

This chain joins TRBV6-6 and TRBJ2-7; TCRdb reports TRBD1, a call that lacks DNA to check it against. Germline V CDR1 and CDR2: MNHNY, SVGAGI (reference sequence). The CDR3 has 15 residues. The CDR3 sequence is CASSYTTTGLYEQYF.

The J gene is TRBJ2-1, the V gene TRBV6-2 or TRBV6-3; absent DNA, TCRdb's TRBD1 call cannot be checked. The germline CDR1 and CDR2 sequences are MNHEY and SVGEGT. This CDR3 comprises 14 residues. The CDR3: CASSPADRADEQFF.

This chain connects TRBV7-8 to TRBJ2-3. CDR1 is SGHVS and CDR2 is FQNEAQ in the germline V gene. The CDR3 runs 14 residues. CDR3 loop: CASSPWEDTDTQYF.

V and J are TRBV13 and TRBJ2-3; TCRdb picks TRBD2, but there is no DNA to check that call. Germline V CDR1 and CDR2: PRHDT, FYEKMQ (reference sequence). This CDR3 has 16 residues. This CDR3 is CASSLGLGGRTDTQYF.

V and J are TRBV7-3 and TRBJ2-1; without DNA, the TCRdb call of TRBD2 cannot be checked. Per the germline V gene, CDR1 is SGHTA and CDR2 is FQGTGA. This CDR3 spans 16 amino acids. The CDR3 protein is CASSLGPGLSSNEQFF. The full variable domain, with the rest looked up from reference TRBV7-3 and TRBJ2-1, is GAGVSQTPSNKVTEKGKYVELRCDPISGHTALYWYRQSLGQGPEFLIYFQGTGAADDSGLPNDRFFAVRPEGSVSTLKIQRTERGDSAVYLCASSLGPGLSSNEQFFGPGTRLTVL.

The CDR3 spells CASSPRQGERTDTQYF. This rearrangement joins TRBV18 to TRBJ2-3; the TCRdb call, TRBD1, lacks DNA for checking. Germline V gene data show CDR1 as KGHSH and CDR2 as LQKENI. The length of the CDR3 is 16 residues.

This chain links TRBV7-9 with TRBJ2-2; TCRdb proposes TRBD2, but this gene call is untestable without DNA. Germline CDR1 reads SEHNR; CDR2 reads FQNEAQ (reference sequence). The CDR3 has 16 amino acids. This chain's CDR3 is CASSSNREYNTGELFF.

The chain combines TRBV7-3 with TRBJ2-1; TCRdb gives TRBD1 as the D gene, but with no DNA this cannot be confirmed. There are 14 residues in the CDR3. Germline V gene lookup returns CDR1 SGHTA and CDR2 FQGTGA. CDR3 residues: CASSLSGRDNEQFF. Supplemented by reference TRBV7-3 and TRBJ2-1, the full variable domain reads GAGVSQTPSNKVTEKGKYVELRCDPISGHTALYWYRQSLGQGPEFLIYFQGTGAADDSGLPNDRFFAVRPEGSVSTLKIQRTERGDSAVYLCASSLSGRDNEQFFGPGTRLTVL.

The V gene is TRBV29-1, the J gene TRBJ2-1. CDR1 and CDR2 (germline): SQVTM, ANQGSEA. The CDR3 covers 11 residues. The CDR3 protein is CSARTGGEQFF.

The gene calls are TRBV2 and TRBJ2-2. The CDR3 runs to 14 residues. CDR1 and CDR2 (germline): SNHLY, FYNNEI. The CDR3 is CASSSSGNTGELFF.

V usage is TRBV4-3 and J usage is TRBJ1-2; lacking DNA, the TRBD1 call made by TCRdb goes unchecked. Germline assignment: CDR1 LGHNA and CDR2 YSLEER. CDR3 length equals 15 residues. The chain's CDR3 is CASSQESGMNYGYTF.

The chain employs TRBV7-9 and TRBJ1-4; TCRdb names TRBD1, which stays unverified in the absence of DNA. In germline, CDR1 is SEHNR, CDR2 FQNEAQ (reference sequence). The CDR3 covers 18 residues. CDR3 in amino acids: CASSPEGQIIATNEKLFF.

The CDR3 region is CASSSPGQGRIRELFF. The chain joins TRBV5-1 to TRBJ2-2; checking the TCRdb D call of TRBD1 is not possible without DNA. Per the germline V gene, CDR1 is SGHRS and CDR2 is YFSETQ. The CDR3 length is 16 residues.

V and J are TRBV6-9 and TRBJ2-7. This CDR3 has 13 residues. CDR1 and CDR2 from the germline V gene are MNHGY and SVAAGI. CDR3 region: CASSCVRVYEQYF.

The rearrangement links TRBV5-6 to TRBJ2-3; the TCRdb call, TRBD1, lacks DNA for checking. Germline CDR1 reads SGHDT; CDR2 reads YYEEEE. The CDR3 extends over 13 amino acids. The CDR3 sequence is CASSLQGVDTQYF.

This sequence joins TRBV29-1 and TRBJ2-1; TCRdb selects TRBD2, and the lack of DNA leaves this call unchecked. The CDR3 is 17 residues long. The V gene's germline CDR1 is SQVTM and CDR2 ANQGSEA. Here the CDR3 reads CSVGGTRLGEGNNEQFF.

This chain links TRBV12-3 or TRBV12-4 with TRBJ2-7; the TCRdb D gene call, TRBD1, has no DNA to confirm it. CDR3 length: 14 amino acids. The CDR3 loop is CASSHRDGSYEQYF.

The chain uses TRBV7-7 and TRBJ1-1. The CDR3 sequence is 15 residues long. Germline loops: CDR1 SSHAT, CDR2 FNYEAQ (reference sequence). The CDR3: CASSFHGLLNTEAFF.